Presented here are 27 T cell receptor beta chains from one specimen sequenced in a study of T cell responses to AZD1222 COVID-19 vaccine. The assay was immunoSEQ multiplex PCR, and TCRdb's table has in-frame clones only and misses some. Of roughly 120,000 clones detected, more than 70% appear once; the ten largest clones hold approximately 15%. The sequencing here drew on peripheral blood, taken 28 days after the second AZD1222 dose. The receptors originated from an adult who received the AZD1222 COVID-19 vaccine.

CDR3 nucleotide sequence: TGCGCCAGCAGCTTGGGACTCGAGGGAGCGGGAGGCAAGCAGTACTTC. Its protein is CASSLGLEGAGGKQYF. The genes are TRBV5-1 and TRBJ2-7; 9 bases agree with TRBD2. There are 16 residues in the CDR3. With V trimmed by 0 bases and J by 8 bases, 12 bases remained unmatched. Germline lookup yields CDR1 SGHRS and CDR2 YFSETQ.

The chain is built from TRBV2 and TRBJ2-7, with D perhaps being TRBD1 or TRBD2 (6 bases each). The CDR3 has 16 amino acids. Germline V gives CDR1 SNHLY, CDR2 FYNNEI. Trimming took 5 bases from V and 6 from J, leaving 23 bases between them. DNA for the CDR3: TGTGCCAGCAGTCCCAGGGGTTTGAGGGACTTGGGCGAGCAGTACTTC. Amino acid sequence: CASSPRGLRDLGEQYF.

J is TRBJ2-2 and V is TRBV6-5; D remains ambiguous. CDR1 and CDR2 from the germline V gene are MNHEY and SVGAGI. V lost 8 bases, J lost 4 bases, and 17 bases lay in between. The CDR3 totals 15 residues. CDR3 coding DNA: TGTGCCAGCCACCTCGAGCCTGGGCTCACCGGGGAGCTGTTTTTT. Translated: CASHLEPGLTGELFF.

This chain joins TRBV3-1 (or the pseudogene TRBV3-2) and TRBJ2-1; D call uncertain. The CDR3 consists of 15 residues. In germline, CDR1 is LGHDT, CDR2 YNNKEL (reference sequence). The ends were cut back, 4 bases at V and 1 base at J, with 11 bases in the middle. The CDR3 spells CASSPGLPSYNEQFF. The CDR3 DNA follows: TGTGCCAGCAGCCCTGGGCTCCCATCCTACAATGAGCAGTTCTTC.

The rearrangement links TRBV28 to TRBJ1-1; 10 bases are shared with TRBD1. V lost 7 bases, J lost 1 base, and 6 bases stayed unmatched. This CDR3 region has 15 residues. Per the germline V gene, CDR1 is MDHEN and CDR2 is SYDVKM. The CDR3 bases are TGTGCCAGCATGACAGGGGGCGCGCCGAACACTGAAGCTTTCTTT. Translating gives CASMTGGAPNTEAFF.

J is TRBJ2-7 and V is TRBV13, with D possibly TRBD1 on 6 matching bases. Germline V gene sequence: CDR1 PRHDT, CDR2 FYEKMQ (reference sequence). With 0 bases removed from V and 4 bases from J, the gap between germline ends came to 13 bases. The CDR3 spans 15 residues. This chain's CDR3 is CASSLGLGTFYEQYF. CDR3 sequence (DNA): TGTGCCAGCAGCTTAGGCCTTGGGACATTTTACGAGCAGTACTTC.

V gene TRBV5-1 combines with J gene TRBJ1-5, with D possibly being TRBD1 (5 bases). CDR1 is SGHRS and CDR2 is YFSETQ in the germline V gene. V lost 3 bases to trimming and J lost 7 bases, with 11 bases between them. The CDR3 has 13 amino acids. The CDR3 DNA sequence: TGCGCCAGCAGCTACAACCAGGGACAGCCCCAGCATTTT. It encodes CASSYNQGQPQHF.

This sequence joins TRBV7-9 and TRBJ1-1, with D possibly matching TRBD1 (5 bases). Germline loops: CDR1 SEHNR, CDR2 FQNEAQ (reference sequence). The CDR3 spans 14 residues. Trimming took 1 base from V and 0 from J, leaving 6 bases between them. The chain's CDR3 is CASSLGQMNTEAFF. The CDR3 region has the DNA TGTGCCAGCAGCTTAGGACAGATGAACACTGAAGCTTTCTTT.

Only a few counts were recorded for this clone. This rearrangement joins TRBV28 to TRBJ2-2, with 11 positions matching TRBD1. Germline loops: CDR1 MDHEN, CDR2 SYDVKM. Trimming took 4 bases from V and 5 from J; bases not matched to a gene: 6. The CDR3 length is 16 residues. CDR3 nucleotides: TGTGCCAGCAGTTCCGGACAGGGGGCGAGGACCGGGGAGCTGTTTTTT. This codes for CASSSGQGARTGELFF.

The genes are TRBV19 and TRBJ2-1, with TRBD2 as a possible D gene (6 bases). Germline V gene lookup returns CDR1 LNHDA and CDR2 SQIVND (reference sequence). V lost 7 bases and J 4 bases, leaving 17 bases between the germline ends. The length of the CDR3 is 15 residues. The CDR3 is CASKEGSSTYNEQFF. The CDR3 region has the DNA TGTGCCAGTAAGGAGGGGAGTAGTACATACAATGAGCAGTTCTTC.

The V and J genes are TRBV6-2 or TRBV6-3 and TRBJ1-6; D might be TRBD1 (6 bases). The CDR3 covers 13 residues. The V gene lost 6 bases and the J gene lost 9 bases, with 12 bases spanning the gap. Germline V lookup: CDR1 MNHEY, CDR2 SVGEGT. CDR3 loop: CASRYREPSPLHF. DNA for the CDR3: TGTGCCAGCAGGTACAGGGAGCCTTCACCCCTCCACTTT.

The genes are TRBV5-4 and TRBJ1-6; no clear D gene. The CDR3 spans 14 residues. Trimming pared 0 bases from V and 6 bases from J, leaving 7 bases between. CDR1 is SGHNT, CDR2 YYREEE, per germline (reference sequence). The CDR3 nucleotides read TGTGCCAGCAGCTTGGTAGGGATTAATTCACCCCTCCACTTT. Its translation is CASSLVGINSPLHF.

CDR3 bases: TGTGCCAGCAGCTCCAGTTGGGGGGGAAACACTGAAGCTTTCTTT. Amino acids: CASSSSWGGNTEAFF. V gene TRBV2 combines with J gene TRBJ1-1; possibly TRBD1 for D (5 bases). Germline V lookup: CDR1 SNHLY, CDR2 FYNNEI. The CDR3 is 15 amino acids. V shed 6 bases and J shed 2 bases, with 16 bases lying between them.

CDR3 DNA sequence: TGTGCCAGCAGCCCCCAAAGGGCCGAGCAGTTCTTC. This sequence encodes CASSPQRAEQFF. This chain joins TRBV7-9 and TRBJ2-1; D not certain. V gave up 5 bases and J gave up 10 bases, with 12 bases separating them. The CDR3 runs to 12 residues. In germline, CDR1 is SEHNR, CDR2 FQNEAQ (reference sequence).

The chain uses TRBV3-1 (or the pseudogene TRBV3-2) and TRBJ1-1, with TRBD1 matching over 7 bases. Trimming cost V 5 bases and J 4 bases; bases outside gene matches: 10. The CDR3 spans 15 residues. In germline, CDR1 is LGHDT, CDR2 YNNKEL (reference sequence). The CDR3 here is CASSDDRVLGTEAFF. Here the CDR3 DNA reads TGTGCCAGCAGCGACGACAGGGTTTTAGGCACTGAAGCTTTCTTT.

As concerns this clone: This sample also contains other DNA sequences that code for the same CDR3. The gene calls are TRBV18 and TRBJ2-5; D gene unclear. There are 15 residues in the CDR3. Deletions cut 2 bases from V and 2 bases from J, with 12 bases between. CDR1 KGHSH and CDR2 LQKENI come from the germline V gene. The CDR3, as DNA: TGTGCCAGCTCACCAAGGGCAGGCGGTCAAGAGACCCAGTACTTC. It translates to CASSPRAGGQETQYF.

The CDR3 is CASSQPGTGGDYGYTF. The CDR3 coding sequence is TGCGCCAGCAGCCAACCCGGGACAGGGGGTGACTATGGCTACACCTTC. The gene calls are TRBV4-1 and TRBJ1-2, with TRBD1 matching over 11 bases. The CDR3 is 16 amino acids. V was clipped by 2 bases and J by 3 bases; unmatched bases: 5. Per the germline V gene, CDR1 is MGHRA and CDR2 is YSYEKL.

The chain is built from TRBV9 and TRBJ2-1, with D tentatively TRBD1 or TRBD2 (5 bases each). Germline V gives CDR1 SGDLS, CDR2 YYNGEE. The CDR3 sequence is 14 residues long. Trimming took off 0 bases at V and 5 bases at J, with 9 bases between the two ends. CDR3 protein: CASSVGGSHNEQFF. DNA for the CDR3: TGTGCCAGCAGCGTAGGGGGGAGTCACAATGAGCAGTTCTTC.

The chain couples TRBV24-1 to TRBJ1-3, with D tentatively TRBD1 (5 bases). CDR1 and CDR2 from the germline V gene are KGHDR and SFDVKD. V was trimmed by 9 bases and J by 2 bases, leaving 25 bases between them. The CDR3 covers 18 residues. The CDR3 sequence: CATPSDFGQGGPGNTIYF. DNA for the CDR3: TGTGCCACCCCGAGCGACTTTGGTCAGGGAGGGCCTGGAAACACCATATATTTT.

A few counts support this clone. The chain is built from TRBV10-3 and TRBJ2-1, with 7 bases aligning to TRBD1. The V gene end was trimmed by 4 bases and the J gene end by 8 bases; junction bases not matched to a gene: 11. CDR1 and CDR2 (germline): ENHRY, SYGVKD. There are 15 residues in the CDR3. In DNA form, the CDR3 reads TGTGCCATCAGTGTCCGGGACAGAATTAAGGATGAGCAGTTCTTC. The encoded protein is CAISVRDRIKDEQFF.

The V gene is TRBV6-5, the J gene TRBJ2-1; 12 bases fit TRBD2. The CDR3 has 15 residues. Germline CDR1 is MNHEY and CDR2 is SVGAGI. Trimming removed 5 bases from V and 4 bases from J; junction bases left unmatched: 3. The CDR3 DNA reads as TGTGCCAGCAGTAACGGACTAGCGGGATACAATGAGCAGTTCTTC. Amino acid sequence: CASSNGLAGYNEQFF.

The rearrangement joins TRBV7-8 to TRBJ1-5; D gene ambiguous. Germline V gene sequence: CDR1 SGHVS, CDR2 FQNEAQ. The CDR3 is 15 residues long. V dropped 1 base and J dropped 1 base, with 8 bases sitting between them. The CDR3 protein is CASSLVGRSNQPQHF. The CDR3 nucleotides read TGTGCCAGCAGCTTAGTAGGGCGAAGCAATCAGCCCCAGCATTTT. Full variable domain (remainder filled in from reference TRBV7-8 and TRBJ1-5): GAGVSQSPRYKVAKRGQDVALRCDPISGHVSLFWYQQALGQGPEFLTYFQNEAQLDKSGLPSDRFFAERPEGSVSTLKIQRTQQEDSAVYLCASSLVGRSNQPQHFGDGTRLSIL.

This rearrangement joins TRBV2 to TRBJ2-5; D possibly corresponds to TRBD2 (6 bases). Germline values: CDR1 SNHLY, CDR2 FYNNEI. The CDR3 consists of 13 residues. The V end lost 10 bases, the J end lost 2 bases, and 14 bases lay between the germline ends. The CDR3 DNA reads TGTGCCACTTCGGGGACTTATCAAGAGACCCAGTACTTC. Translating gives CATSGTYQETQYF.

The chain combines TRBV19 with TRBJ2-7, with D perhaps matching TRBD1 (6 bases). Germline V CDR1 and CDR2: LNHDA, SQIVND (reference sequence). CDR3 length: 13 residues. Trimming shortened V by 3 bases and J by 4 bases, and 10 bases separated the two germline ends. CDR3 sequence (DNA): TGTGCCAGTAGTATGGACAGCCTGTACGAGCAGTACTTC. It translates to CASSMDSLYEQYF.

The V and J genes are TRBV11-2 and TRBJ2-2; D remains ambiguous. Trimming cost V 2 bases and J 4 bases, with 8 bases left between them. Germline CDR1 reads SGHAT; CDR2 reads FQNNGV. The CDR3 is 14 residues long. The CDR3 DNA sequence: TGTGCCAGCAGCTTAATGGAAAGCACCGGGGAGCTGTTTTTT. It codes for CASSLMESTGELFF.

The CDR3 nucleotides are TGTGCCAGCAGTTCCCCAGGGGGCAGCTCCTACAATGAGCAGTTCTTC. This codes for CASSSPGGSSYNEQFF. The chain combines TRBV28 with TRBJ2-1, with 8 bases that match TRBD1. The CDR3 has 16 residues. With V trimmed by 4 bases and J by 0 bases, 5 bases remained unmatched. The germline gives CDR1 MDHEN, CDR2 SYDVKM.

This chain connects TRBV12-3 or TRBV12-4 to TRBJ1-2; D not resolved. The CDR3 sequence is 12 residues long. V was pared by 8 bases and J by 7 bases, with 14 bases between. The CDR3 nucleotides read TGTGCCAGCGGCCGGCCGGGTTCTGGCTACACCTTC. Translation gives CASGRPGSGYTF.